The text below deals with one TCR beta chain. Its antigen is unknown. The data are from a study of Ad26.COV2.S vaccination and SARS-CoV-2 variants. Study outcomes and limitations: Reportedly, after vaccination the spike-specific CD8+ and CD4+ T cell responses displayed substantial breadth.

Regarding treatment: 15 to 20 received Ad26.COV2.S at low or high dose, single or two shots; a few received placebo; per-sample allocation not given. Specimens were obtained on day 63 following the first vaccine or placebo injection. In Boston, an adult donor aged 18-55 years took part. The V gene's germline CDR1 is MNHEY and CDR2 SMNVEV (reference sequence). The CDR3 sequence is 14 residues long. The V gene lost 2 bases and the J gene lost 0 bases, with 7 bases spanning the gap. TCRdb's table, derived via immunoSEQ multiplex PCR, lists solely in-frame clones and lacks some. The sample has under 300,000 clones, around 90% seen once.

The V call is TRBV27, the J call TRBJ1-1; D unresolved. The source material was peripheral blood, sampled in a trial of Ad26.COV2.S vaccine versus placebo. The TCR originated in a person aged 18 to 59 who received the Ad26.COV2.S COVID-19 vaccine or a placebo. DNA of the CDR3: TGTGCCAGCAGTTTACAGGAGATGAACACTGAAGCTTTCTTT. Translation gives CASSLQEMNTEAFF.